This passage covers 31 T cell receptor beta chains from one sample sequenced in a study of T cell responses to AZD1222 COVID-19 vaccine. The repertoire was sequenced with immunoSEQ multiplex PCR; TCRdb's copy has only in-frame clones and lacks some. The top ten clones hold 5% to 6% of a sample with just over 80,000 clones, 80% to 90% of them seen once. The sample was peripheral blood, taken on day 0 of AZD1222 vaccination. The receptors stem from an adult in good health.

V and J are TRBV2 and TRBJ2-3; 12 bases align to TRBD2. This CDR3 comprises 14 residues. The germline V gene encodes CDR1 SNHLY and CDR2 FYNNEI. V was pared by 9 bases and J by 2 bases, with 3 bases of the junction left unmatched. In nucleotides, the CDR3 is TGTGCCAGTTGGACTAGCGGGACCACAGATACGCAGTATTTT. Amino acid sequence: CASWTSGTTDTQYF.

V usage is TRBV27 and J usage is TRBJ1-6, with a tentative D call TRBD1 (5 bases). This CDR3 comprises 14 residues. Germline V gene data show CDR1 as MNHEY and CDR2 as SMNVEV (reference sequence). The germline V and J ends were trimmed by 3 bases and 10 bases, with 13 bases remaining between them. The CDR3 nucleotides are TGTGCCAGCAGTTTGTTGAGGGAGGGGTCACCCCTCCACTTT. The encoded protein is CASSLLREGSPLHF.

The chain links TRBV5-1 to TRBJ1-1, with a tentative D call TRBD1 (5 bases). V lost 3 bases, J lost 1 base, and 10 bases lay in between. From germline, CDR1 is SGHRS and CDR2 YFSETQ. The CDR3 covers 14 residues. The CDR3 loop reads CASSSGSGNTEAFF. CDR3 DNA sequence: TGCGCCAGCAGCTCAGGGTCCGGGAACACTGAAGCTTTCTTT.

The V and J genes are TRBV15 and TRBJ1-5; no clear D. Germline CDR1 and CDR2: LNHNV and YYDKDF (reference sequence). Between the trimmed V and J ends, which lost 3 bases and 6 bases, there was a span of 15 bases. This CDR3 spans 15 amino acids. CDR3 protein: CATSSIVTSAQPQHF. The CDR3 DNA reads as TGTGCCACCAGCAGTATTGTTACCTCAGCTCAGCCCCAGCATTTT.

The rearrangement joins TRBV10-2 to TRBJ2-3; D might be TRBD1 or TRBD2, each matching 5 bases. Deletions cut 11 bases from V and 4 bases from J, with 22 bases between. Germline V gene data show CDR1 as WSHSY and CDR2 as SAAADI. This CDR3 has 15 amino acids. The chain's CDR3 is CASRAHQGFADTQYF. The CDR3 DNA follows: TGCGCCTCGAGGGCTCATCAGGGTTTTGCAGATACGCAGTATTTT.

V usage is TRBV19 and J usage is TRBJ1-1, with a possible D match to TRBD1 (5 bases). CDR1 is LNHDA and CDR2 is SQIVND in the germline V gene (reference sequence). Trimming took 10 bases from V and 2 from J, leaving 17 bases between them. CDR3 size: 14 residues. The CDR3 loop is CATQPQGINTEAFF. The CDR3 DNA follows: TGTGCCACCCAACCCCAGGGAATTAACACTGAAGCTTTCTTT.

The chain joins TRBV7-8 to TRBJ1-2; D remains ambiguous. Germline V gives CDR1 SGHVS, CDR2 FQNEAQ. The ends were cut back, 5 bases at V and 2 bases at J, with 18 bases in the middle. The CDR3 is made up of 16 amino acids. The CDR3 region is CASSPRRYLLNYGYTF. CDR3 bases: TGTGCCAGCAGCCCACGGCGGTACCTATTAAACTATGGCTACACCTTC.

The gene calls are TRBV7-2 and TRBJ1-6, with D hard to call. The length of the CDR3 is 14 residues. The V gene lost 1 base and the J gene lost 10 bases, with 11 bases spanning the gap. CDR1 and CDR2 (germline): SGHTA, FQGNSA. CDR3 sequence: CASSLGPLGSPLHF. The CDR3 nucleotides are TGTGCCAGCAGCTTAGGACCCTTGGGGTCACCCCTCCACTTT.

The CDR3 reads CASRLAVMSQPQHF. CDR3 DNA: TGTGCCAGCAGACTCGCGGTAATGAGTCAGCCCCAGCATTTT. The rearrangement joins TRBV28 to TRBJ1-5; no clear D. From germline, CDR1 is MDHEN and CDR2 SYDVKM. Trimming cost V 6 bases and J 6 bases, with 15 bases left between them. The CDR3 is 14 residues long.

V usage is TRBV7-2 and J usage is TRBJ1-2; 8 bases agree with TRBD1. The CDR3 spans 15 residues. Per the germline V gene, CDR1 is SGHTA and CDR2 is FQGNSA. Trimming took 2 bases from V and 2 from J; bases not matched to a gene: 4. The CDR3 coding sequence is TGTGCCAGCAGCTTAATCGGACAGGGAAACTATGGCTACACCTTC. The encoded protein is CASSLIGQGNYGYTF.

This clone was observed once. The rearrangement joins TRBV28 to TRBJ1-2; the D is unclear. Germline V gene data show CDR1 as MDHEN and CDR2 as SYDVKM. The ends were cut back, 1 base at V and 5 bases at J, with 11 bases in the middle. The CDR3 loop spans 14 amino acids. CDR3 sequence (DNA): TGTGCCAGCAGTTTATTCGCGAGCGAGTATGGCTACACCTTC. It specifies CASSLFASEYGYTF.

A word on this clone: Other DNA sequences in this sample translate to the same CDR3. This chain connects TRBV5-1 to TRBJ1-2; 11 nucleotides align to TRBD1. Germline CDR1 reads SGHRS; CDR2 reads YFSETQ. V lost 3 bases and J lost 7; bases outside the gene matches: 2. The CDR3 loop spans 13 amino acids. The CDR3 loop reads CASSSGTGGGYTF. The CDR3 nucleotides read TGCGCCAGCAGCTCCGGGACAGGGGGTGGCTACACCTTC.

V is TRBV7-8 and J is TRBJ1-2, with D hard to call. Looked up from germline, CDR1 is SGHVS and CDR2 is FQNEAQ. This CDR3 contains 12 residues. V lost 5 bases, J lost 11 bases, and 15 bases lay in between. The DNA of the CDR3 is TGTGCCAGCAGCCCGTTGACTGCGTATTACACCTTC. This encodes CASSPLTAYYTF.

This rearrangement joins TRBV6-5 to TRBJ1-5; 9 positions agree with TRBD1. This CDR3 is 15 amino acids long. V lost 5 bases to trimming and J lost 4 bases; unmatched junction nucleotides: 6. Germline CDR1 reads MNHEY; CDR2 reads SVGAGI. The CDR3 DNA reads as TGTGCCAGCAGTACAGGGGGCGGGAAGAATCAGCCCCAGCATTTT. It encodes CASSTGGGKNQPQHF.

The V gene is TRBV5-1, the J gene TRBJ1-2; D unresolved. Trimming left V 0 bases short and J 4 bases short, with 16 bases between. Germline V gives CDR1 SGHRS, CDR2 YFSETQ. The CDR3 is made up of 16 amino acids. CDR3 nucleotide sequence: TGCGCCAGCAGCTTGGGAACTTCGACGGGCCGCTATGGCTACACCTTC. Its protein product is CASSLGTSTGRYGYTF.

V and J are TRBV27 and TRBJ1-1, with a weak D call TRBD1 (5 bases). CDR3 size: 14 residues. The V end was cut by 4 bases, the J end by 5 bases, with 14 bases between. CDR1 MNHEY and CDR2 SMNVEV come from the germline V gene (reference sequence). Here the CDR3 reads CASSYRLGGTEAFF. For the CDR3, the DNA is TGTGCCAGCAGTTATCGACTTGGGGGAACTGAAGCTTTCTTT.

V and J are TRBV10-3 and TRBJ2-2, with a possible D match to TRBD1 (6 bases). The ends were cut back, 3 bases at V and 1 base at J, with 12 bases in the middle. The CDR3 has 16 residues. The germline V gene has CDR1 ENHRY and CDR2 SYGVKD. The CDR3 sequence: CAISEKETGNTGELFF. The CDR3 bases are TGTGCCATCAGTGAAAAGGAGACAGGGAACACCGGGGAGCTGTTTTTT.

The genes are TRBV19 and TRBJ1-5, with D possibly being TRBD1 (6 bases). Germline loops: CDR1 LNHDA, CDR2 SQIVND (reference sequence). This CDR3 spans 14 amino acids. Between the trimmed V and J ends, which lost 6 bases and 6 bases, there was a span of 15 bases. In DNA form, the CDR3 reads TGTGCCAGTAGAGCACAGGGCGTCGGTCAGCCCCAGCATTTT. Protein product: CASRAQGVGQPQHF. Together with reference TRBV19 and TRBJ1-5, the CDR3 gives the full variable domain: DGGITQSPKYLFRKEGQNVTLSCEQNLNHDAMYWYRQDPGQGLRLIYYSQIVNDFQKGDIAEGYSVSREKKESFPLTVTSAQKNPTAFYLCASRAQGVGQPQHFGDGTRLSIL.

The chain links TRBV30 to TRBJ1-1, with D hard to call. The CDR3 loop spans 14 amino acids. With 0 bases removed from V and 1 base from J, the gap between germline ends came to 9 bases. The germline gives CDR1 GTSNPN, CDR2 SVGIG (reference sequence). CDR3 sequence reads: CAWSVWIGNTEAFF. The CDR3 DNA is TGTGCCTGGAGTGTATGGATCGGGAACACTGAAGCTTTCTTT.

The V call is TRBV6-1, the J call TRBJ2-1; D remains ambiguous. This CDR3 is 12 amino acids long. V was clipped by 0 bases and J by 7 bases, with 4 bases between them. Germline values: CDR1 MNHNS, CDR2 SASEGT. This CDR3 reads CASSEAPNEQFF. The DNA for the CDR3 is TGTGCCAGCAGTGAAGCGCCGAATGAGCAGTTCTTC.

The V and J genes are TRBV6-5 and TRBJ1-6, with D tentatively TRBD1 (5 bases). The germline V and J ends were trimmed by 2 bases and 8 bases, with 13 bases remaining between them. The V gene's germline CDR1 is MNHEY and CDR2 SVGAGI. The CDR3 has 15 residues. CDR3 in amino acids: CASSYVAKGYSPLHF. The DNA of the CDR3 is TGTGCCAGCAGTTACGTCGCGAAGGGGTATTCACCCCTCCACTTT.

V gene TRBV5-1 combines with J gene TRBJ2-1; 8 nucleotides match TRBD1. Trimming removed 4 bases from V and 4 bases from J; junction bases left unmatched: 10. CDR3 length: 16 amino acids. Germline V gives CDR1 SGHRS, CDR2 YFSETQ. The CDR3 protein is CASSALQGDTYNEQFF. The CDR3 DNA is TGCGCCAGCAGCGCATTACAGGGGGACACATACAATGAGCAGTTCTTC. Full variable domain (rest looked up from reference TRBV5-1 and TRBJ2-1): KAGVTQTPRYLIKTRGQQVTLSCSPISGHRSVSWYQQTPGQGLQFLFEYFSETQRNKGNFPGRFSGRQFSNSRSEMNVSTLELGDSALYLCASSALQGDTYNEQFFGPGTRLTVL.

In its sample, this clone was seen a few times. The chain couples TRBV9 to TRBJ2-5; 7 bases fit TRBD2. J was trimmed by 3 bases and V by 0 bases; bases with no gene match: 2. Germline CDR1 reads SGDLS; CDR2 reads YYNGEE. This CDR3 is 14 amino acids long. The CDR3 region is CASSVDGGKETQYF. CDR3 sequence (DNA): TGTGCCAGCAGCGTAGACGGGGGGAAAGAGACCCAGTACTTC.

V usage is TRBV12-3 or TRBV12-4 and J usage is TRBJ2-7; D remains unclear. Trimming stripped 5 bases from V and 5 bases from J, with 13 bases between. The CDR3 contains 13 residues. This chain's CDR3 is CASSPGRTDEQYF. The CDR3, as DNA: TGTGCCAGCAGTCCCGGACGTACCGACGAGCAGTACTTC.

The CDR3 nucleotides read TGTGCCAGCAGCTTAGGGACACTGTCAACCTACGAGCAGTACTTC. Its translation: CASSLGTLSTYEQYF. The V and J genes are TRBV11-2 and TRBJ2-7; weak D call: TRBD1 (5 bases). The V end lost 1 base, the J end lost 2 bases, and 12 bases lay between the germline ends. The CDR3 contains 15 residues. CDR1 and CDR2 from the germline V gene are SGHAT and FQNNGV.

The genes are TRBV11-2 and TRBJ1-2, with D unclear. The CDR3 totals 11 residues. The germline CDR1 and CDR2 sequences are SGHAT and FQNNGV. Trimming cost V 5 bases and J 8 bases, with 9 bases left between them. This CDR3 reads CASSNTGGYTF. The CDR3 DNA follows: TGTGCCAGCAGCAACACGGGGGGCTACACCTTC.

The chain has TRBV7-2 and TRBJ1-5; D call uncertain. The V end lost 4 bases, the J end lost 4 bases, and 20 bases lay between the germline ends. The CDR3 has 17 residues. Per germline, CDR1 SGHTA and CDR2 FQGNSA. CDR3 nucleotides: TGTGCCAGCAGCTCCATAACCAGTGGGTGGGGTAATCAGCCCCAGCATTTT. This codes for CASSSITSGWGNQPQHF.

This clone was seen only once. V and J are TRBV18 and TRBJ2-1; a weak D match, TRBD1 (5 bases). CDR3 length equals 14 residues. Trimming left V 4 bases short and J 4 bases short, with 11 bases between. Germline CDR1 and CDR2: KGHSH and LQKENI. CDR3 amino acids: CASSRGTEYNEQFF. As DNA, the CDR3 is TGTGCCAGCTCACGGGGCACAGAATACAATGAGCAGTTCTTC.

The chain is built from TRBV20-1 and TRBJ1-2; D may be TRBD1 (5 bases). Germline lookup yields CDR1 DFQATT and CDR2 SNEGSKA (reference sequence). The V and J ends lost 3 bases and 0 bases respectively, with 20 bases between them. The CDR3 sequence is 17 residues long. The CDR3 here is CSASHAQGVIANYGYTF. CDR3 coding DNA: TGCAGTGCTAGTCACGCGCAGGGCGTAATAGCTAACTATGGCTACACCTTC.

The chain recombines TRBV19 with TRBJ2-1, with TRBD1 as a possible D gene (6 bases). Germline CDR1 LNHDA, CDR2 SQIVND (reference sequence). Deletions cut 6 bases from V and 6 bases from J, with 24 bases between. The CDR3 runs to 17 residues. The CDR3 loop is CASSLSIPTGWGNEQFF. DNA of the CDR3: TGTGCCAGTAGCCTCAGTATCCCGACAGGATGGGGCAATGAGCAGTTCTTC.

The chain recombines TRBV6-5 with TRBJ1-2; 8 bases map to TRBD1. The CDR3 sequence is 14 residues long. Germline CDR1 is MNHEY and CDR2 is SVGAGI. The J segment lost 4 bases and the V segment lost 7 bases, leaving 8 bases of the junction unmatched. This chain's CDR3 is CASTPDRAGYGYTF. DNA for the CDR3: TGTGCCAGCACCCCGGACAGGGCCGGCTATGGCTACACCTTC.